This note documents a single T cell receptor (beta chain) sequence. Its specificity is unknown. The CDR3 covers 16 residues. With V trimmed by 6 bases and J by 2 bases, 10 bases remained unmatched. Looked up from germline, CDR1 is MDHEN and CDR2 is SYDVKM. TCRdb passed the RT-PCR reads through MiXCR, listing each CDR3 protein once. The sample holds approximately 250,000 distinct CDR3 sequences; 12% are singletons and the top ten take less than 8.5%. This entry is derived from a study of response to subunit inactivated influenza vaccine. Whole-study results and caveats: That few new T cells are recruited by each seasonal influenza vaccination was the authors' suggestion.

This chain links TRBV28 with TRBJ1-2; 9 bases line up with TRBD1. Specimen: non-naive T cells sorted from PBMCs, collected 14 to 15 days before vaccination. This TCR was sampled from a man aged 50 to 60 who received an inactivated influenza vaccine. The CDR3 DNA reads TGTGCCAGCAGCCCCGGGACAGGGAGTGTCAACTATGGCTACACCTTC. It codes for CASSPGTGSVNYGYTF.